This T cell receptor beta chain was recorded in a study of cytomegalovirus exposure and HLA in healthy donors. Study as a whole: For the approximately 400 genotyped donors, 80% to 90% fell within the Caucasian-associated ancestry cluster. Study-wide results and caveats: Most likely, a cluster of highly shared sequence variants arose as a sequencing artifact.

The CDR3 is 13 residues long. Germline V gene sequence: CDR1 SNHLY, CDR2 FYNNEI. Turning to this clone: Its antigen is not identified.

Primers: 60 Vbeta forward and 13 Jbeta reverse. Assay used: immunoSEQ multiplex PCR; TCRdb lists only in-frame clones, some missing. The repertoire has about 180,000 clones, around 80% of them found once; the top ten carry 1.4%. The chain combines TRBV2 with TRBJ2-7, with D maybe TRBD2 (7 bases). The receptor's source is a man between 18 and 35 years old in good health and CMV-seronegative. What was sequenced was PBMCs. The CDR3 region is CGGGGGLPYEQYF. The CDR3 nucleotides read TGTGGGGGCGGCGGGGGCCTCCCCTACGAGCAGTACTTC.